The text below deals with one TCR beta chain. Time point described: pre-treatment sample, taken before nivolumab and TIL therapy. These data are taken from a study of TIL therapy for anti-PD-1-resistant metastatic lung cancer. The immunoSEQ assay was v3. Produced via immunoSEQ multiplex PCR; TCRdb's table is partial and in-frame only. The table has around 20,000 clones, about three quarters seen once. This CDR3 has 15 residues. In germline, CDR1 is WSHSY, CDR2 SAAADI. Trimming pared 0 bases from V and 2 bases from J, leaving 8 bases between. The input for sequencing was blood, taken at baseline. The V call is TRBV10-2, the J call TRBJ1-5; no clear D. The clonotype comes from a person aged 25-80 years with non-small cell lung cancer. In DNA, the CDR3 is TGCGCCAGCAGTGAGTCTGGGCACCGCAATCAGCCCCAGCATTTT. Its translation: CASSESGHRNQPQHF.